This TCR beta chain was documented in a study of blood T cell repertoires in COVID-19. Overall study context: From the United States, Italy and Spain came samples of acute and convalescent COVID-19. Sources were T cells, B-cell-depleted T cells, or PBMCs; the material itself was cDNA or gDNA.

V lost 0 bases and J 6 bases, leaving 17 bases between the germline ends. The CDR3 is made up of 17 amino acids. Looked up from germline, CDR1 is SGHTA and CDR2 is FQGNSA. Authors' processing steps: The authors estimated nucleated cell counts from reference gene primer amplification. Only in-frame clones appear in the TCRdb table, and some are missing; sequencing was by immunoSEQ multiplex PCR. That table is the source of V, J and clone size, and D and trimming were worked out from the DNA. The data hold about 150,000 clones, with about 86% observed a single time. The chain links TRBV7-2 to TRBJ2-2; a possible D gene is TRBD2 (5 bases). Material: peripheral blood. This TCR was recovered from a man between 65 and 85 years old with acute or convalescent COVID-19. The CDR3 nucleotides read TGTGCCAGCAGCTTAGCGAATCTCCGGGGTACACCCGGGGAGCTGTTTTTT. Residues: CASSLANLRGTPGELFF. Full variable domain (outside the CDR3, taken from reference TRBV7-2 and TRBJ2-2): GAGVSQSPSNKVTEKGKDVELRCDPISGHTALYWYRQSLGQGLEFLIYFQGNSAPDKSGLPSDRFSAERTGGSVSTLTIQRTQQEDSAVYLCASSLANLRGTPGELFFGEGSRLTVL.